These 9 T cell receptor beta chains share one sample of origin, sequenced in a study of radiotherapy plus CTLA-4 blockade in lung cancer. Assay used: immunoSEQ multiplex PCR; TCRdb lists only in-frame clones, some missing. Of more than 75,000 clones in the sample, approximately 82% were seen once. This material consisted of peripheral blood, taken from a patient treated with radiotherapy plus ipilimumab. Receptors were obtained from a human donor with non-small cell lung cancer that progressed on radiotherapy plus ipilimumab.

The DNA of the CDR3 is TGTGCCAGCAACCGAGGGGGGGGAAATCACAATGAGCAGTTCTTC. Encoded protein: CASNRGGGNHNEQFF. V usage is TRBV27 and J usage is TRBJ2-1; D may be TRBD2 (7 bases). This CDR3 contains 15 residues. Deletions cut 7 bases from V and 5 bases from J, with 18 bases between. The germline V gene has CDR1 MNHEY and CDR2 SMNVEV (reference sequence).

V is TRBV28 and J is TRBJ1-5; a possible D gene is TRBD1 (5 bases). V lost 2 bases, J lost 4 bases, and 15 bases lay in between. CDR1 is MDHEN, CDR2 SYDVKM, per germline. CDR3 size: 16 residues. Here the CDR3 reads CASSLGRRTPNQPQHF. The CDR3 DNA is TGTGCCAGCAGTTTAGGGAGGAGGACACCTAATCAGCCCCAGCATTTT.

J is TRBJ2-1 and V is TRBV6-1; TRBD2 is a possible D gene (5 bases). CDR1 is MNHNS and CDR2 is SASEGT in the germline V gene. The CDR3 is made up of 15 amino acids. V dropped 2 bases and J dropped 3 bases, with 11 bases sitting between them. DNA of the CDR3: TGTGCCAGCAGTGAAAGGGAGCGGTTCTACAATGAGCAGTTCTTC. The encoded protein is CASSERERFYNEQFF.

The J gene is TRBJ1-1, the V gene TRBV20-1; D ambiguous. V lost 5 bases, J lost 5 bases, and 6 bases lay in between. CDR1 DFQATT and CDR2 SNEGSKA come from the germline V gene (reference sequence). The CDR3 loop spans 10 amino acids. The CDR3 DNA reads TGCAGTGCTGCCCCAACTGAAGCTTTCTTT. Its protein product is CSAAPTEAFF.

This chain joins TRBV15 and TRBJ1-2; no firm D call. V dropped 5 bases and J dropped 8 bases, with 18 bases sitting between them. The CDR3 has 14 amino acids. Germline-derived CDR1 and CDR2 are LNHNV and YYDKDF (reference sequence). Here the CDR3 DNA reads TGTGCCACCAGCTCCGAGGCGGGCAGTGACGGCTACACCTTC. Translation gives CATSSEAGSDGYTF. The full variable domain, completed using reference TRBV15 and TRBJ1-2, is DAMVIQNPRYQVTQFGKPVTLSCSQTLNHNVMYWYQQKSSQAPKLLFHYYDKDFNNEADTPDNFQSRRPNTSFCFLDIRSPGLGDTAMYLCATSSEAGSDGYTFGSGTRLTVV.

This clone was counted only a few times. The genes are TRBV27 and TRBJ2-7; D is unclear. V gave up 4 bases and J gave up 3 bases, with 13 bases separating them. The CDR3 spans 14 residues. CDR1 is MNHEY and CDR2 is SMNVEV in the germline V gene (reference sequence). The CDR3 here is CASSSPRGVYEQYF. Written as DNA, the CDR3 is TGTGCCAGCAGTTCCCCCCGAGGAGTCTACGAGCAGTACTTC.

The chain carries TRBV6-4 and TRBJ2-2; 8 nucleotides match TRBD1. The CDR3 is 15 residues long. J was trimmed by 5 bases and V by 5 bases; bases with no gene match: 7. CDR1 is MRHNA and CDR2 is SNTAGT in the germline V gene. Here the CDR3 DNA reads TGTGCCAGCAGTCCCGGGACAGGATTTACCGGGGAGCTGTTTTTT. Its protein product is CASSPGTGFTGELFF.

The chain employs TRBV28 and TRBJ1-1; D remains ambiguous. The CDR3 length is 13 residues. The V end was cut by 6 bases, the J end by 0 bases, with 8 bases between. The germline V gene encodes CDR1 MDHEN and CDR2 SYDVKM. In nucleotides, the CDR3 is TGTGCCAGCAGAAGCGGGCTGAACACTGAAGCTTTCTTT. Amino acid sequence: CASRSGLNTEAFF.

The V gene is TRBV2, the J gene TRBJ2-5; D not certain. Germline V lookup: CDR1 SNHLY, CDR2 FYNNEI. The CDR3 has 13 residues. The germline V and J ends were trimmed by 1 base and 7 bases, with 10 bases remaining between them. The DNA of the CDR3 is TGTGCCAGCAGTGAAGACGAGCCTGGGACCCAGTACTTC. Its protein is CASSEDEPGTQYF. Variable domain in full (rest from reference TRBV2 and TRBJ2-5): EPEVTQTPSHQVTQMGQEVILRCVPISNHLYFYWYRQILGQKVEFLVSFYNNEISEKSEIFDDQFSVERPDGSNFTLKIRSTKLEDSAMYFCASSEDEPGTQYFGPGTRLLVL.